This entry describes one T cell receptor (beta chain). Germline CDR1 SGHRS, CDR2 YFSETQ. This CDR3 spans 15 amino acids. Trimming took 1 base from V and 7 from J, leaving 14 bases between them. This sample stems from a study of blood T cell repertoires in COVID-19. At the level of the study: Whether acute or convalescent, the COVID-19 samples came from the United States, Italy and Spain. T cells, B-cell-depleted T cells, or PBMCs provided the cDNA or gDNA that served as material.

In the study's own analysis: From reference gene primer amplification, estimates of nucleated cell counts were derived. Repertoires were generated with immunoSEQ multiplex PCR, while TCRdb's copy carries only in-frame clones and drops some. That table furnishes V, J and clone size, whereas the DNA furnished D and trimming. The table has 50,000 to 75,000 clones, around 77% seen once. This TCR was sampled from a man aged 80 or over with active or convalescent COVID-19. The V gene is TRBV5-1, the J gene TRBJ1-4, with D possibly matching TRBD1 (6 bases). Sample: peripheral blood. CDR3 nucleotides: TGCGCCAGCAGCTTGAACGCCAGGGGTAGTGAAAAACTGTTTTTT. Protein: CASSLNARGSEKLFF.